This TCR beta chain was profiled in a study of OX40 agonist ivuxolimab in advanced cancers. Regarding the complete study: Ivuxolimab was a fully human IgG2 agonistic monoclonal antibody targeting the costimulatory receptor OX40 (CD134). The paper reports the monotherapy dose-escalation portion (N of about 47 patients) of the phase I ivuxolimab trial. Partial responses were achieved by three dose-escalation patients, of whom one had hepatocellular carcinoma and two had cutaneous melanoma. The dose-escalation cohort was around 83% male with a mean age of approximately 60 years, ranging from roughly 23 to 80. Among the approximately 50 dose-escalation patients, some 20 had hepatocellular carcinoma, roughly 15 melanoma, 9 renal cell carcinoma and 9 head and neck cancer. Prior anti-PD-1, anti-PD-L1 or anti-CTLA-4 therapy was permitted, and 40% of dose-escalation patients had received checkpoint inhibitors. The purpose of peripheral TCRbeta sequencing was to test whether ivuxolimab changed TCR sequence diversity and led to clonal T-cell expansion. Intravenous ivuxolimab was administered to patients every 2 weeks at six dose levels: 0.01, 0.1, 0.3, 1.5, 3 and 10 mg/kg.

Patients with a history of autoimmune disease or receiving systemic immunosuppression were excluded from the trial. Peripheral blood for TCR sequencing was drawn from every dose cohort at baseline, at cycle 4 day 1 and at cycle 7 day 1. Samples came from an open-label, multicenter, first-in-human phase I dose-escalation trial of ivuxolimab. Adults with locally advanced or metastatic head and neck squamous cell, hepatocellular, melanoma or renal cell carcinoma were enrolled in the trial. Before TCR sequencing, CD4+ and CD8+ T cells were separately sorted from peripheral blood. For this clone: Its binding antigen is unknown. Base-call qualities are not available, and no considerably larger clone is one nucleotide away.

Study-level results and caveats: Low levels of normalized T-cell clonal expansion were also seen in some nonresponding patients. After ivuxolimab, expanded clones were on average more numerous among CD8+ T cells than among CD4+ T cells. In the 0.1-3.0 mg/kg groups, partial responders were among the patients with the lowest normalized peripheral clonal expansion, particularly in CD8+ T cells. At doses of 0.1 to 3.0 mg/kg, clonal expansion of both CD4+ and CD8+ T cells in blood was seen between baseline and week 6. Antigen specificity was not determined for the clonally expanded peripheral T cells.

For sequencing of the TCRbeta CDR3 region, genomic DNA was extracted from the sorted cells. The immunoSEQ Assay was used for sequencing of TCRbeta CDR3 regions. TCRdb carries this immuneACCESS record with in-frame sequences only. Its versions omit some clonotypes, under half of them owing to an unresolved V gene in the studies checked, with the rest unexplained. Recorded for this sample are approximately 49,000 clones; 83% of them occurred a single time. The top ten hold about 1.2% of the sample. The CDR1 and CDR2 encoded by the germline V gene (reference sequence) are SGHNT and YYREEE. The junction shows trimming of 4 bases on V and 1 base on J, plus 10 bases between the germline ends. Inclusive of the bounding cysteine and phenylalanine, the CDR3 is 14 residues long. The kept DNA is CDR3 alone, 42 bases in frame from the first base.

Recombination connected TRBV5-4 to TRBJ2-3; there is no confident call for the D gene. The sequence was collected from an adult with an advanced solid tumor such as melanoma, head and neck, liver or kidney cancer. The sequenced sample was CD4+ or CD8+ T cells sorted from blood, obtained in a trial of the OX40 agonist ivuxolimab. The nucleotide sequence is TGTGCCAGCAGCCTCCGGACCGGCACAGATACGCAGTATTTT. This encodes CASSLRTGTDTQYF.